The clone carrying this T cell receptor (beta chain) was recorded once. No antigen is known for it. Other nucleotide sequences in the sample specify the same CDR3. Amplification used 60 Vbeta primers and 13 Jbeta primers. Profiling relied on immunoSEQ multiplex PCR, and the TCRdb table lists in-frame clones only, not all of them. The data contain 100,000 to 150,000 clones, roughly 80% of them singletons. The source of the sample is a study of cytomegalovirus exposure and HLA in healthy donors. Background on the study: Early release data held 75 million to 100 million unique TCRs from HLA-typed donors. General observations from the study: Researchers reported in a later analysis that a missense DCLRE1C variant was tied to TCR beta V- and J-gene trimming. Reportedly, diagnosis of cytomegalovirus status by the classifier showed high specificity and sensitivity. The authors later found TCR association rates varying by HLA locus, with DRB1 most and HLA-C fewest.

Per germline, CDR1 KGHSH and CDR2 LQKENI. V was pared by 6 bases and J by 3 bases, with 11 bases between. This CDR3 is 13 amino acids long. Sequenced: PBMCs. The V and J genes are TRBV18 and TRBJ1-1; no reliable D call. This receptor was obtained from a woman aged 18-30 years in good health and CMV-seronegative. In nucleotides, the CDR3 is TGTGCCAGCTCCCCTGGCCTGGACACTGAAGCTTTCTTT. It codes for CASSPGLDTEAFF.